Given below is one T cell receptor beta chain in context. This CDR3 region has 13 residues. The germline V and J ends were trimmed by 6 bases and 6 bases, with 15 bases remaining between them. The repertoire was sequenced with immunoSEQ multiplex PCR; TCRdb's copy has only in-frame clones and lacks some. The sample carries about 210,000 clones, around 81% recorded once. The data were taken from a study of blood T cell repertoires in COVID-19. Study-level background: The study drew acute and convalescent COVID-19 samples from the United States, Italy and Spain. T cells, B-cell-depleted T cells, or PBMCs supplied cDNA or gDNA.

Sequenced input: peripheral blood. The genes are TRBV12-3 or TRBV12-4 and TRBJ2-7; D is possibly TRBD1 (5 bases). The sequence was collected from a woman in her 70s with acute or convalescent COVID-19. CDR3 in amino acids: CASRIAGQGEQYF. The CDR3 nucleotides read TGTGCCAGCAGAATAGCAGGACAAGGCGAGCAGTACTTC.